A single TCR beta chain is shown here with its context. Its antigen is not identified. The data belong to a study of CD8+CD57+ T cells in acquired aplastic anemia. Study results and limitations: Patients and controls had in common approximately 30 CD8+ CDR3 sequences. CD8+ Simpson's diversity did not differ significantly between patients and controls.

Germline-derived CDR1 and CDR2 are SNHLY and FYNNEI. The length of the CDR3 is 16 residues. J lost 9 bases, V lost 5 bases, and 11 bases had no gene match. Patients included in sequencing had previously demonstrated CD8+CD57+ cell expansion by flow cytometry. Severe acquired aplastic anemia was present in all patients. Blood samples were obtained from patients who had received no prior therapy. Genomic DNA served as template for TCR beta VDJ and CDR3 profiling. A single record per CDR3 protein comes from TCRdb applying MiXCR to the reads. The sample holds about 160,000 distinct CDR3 sequences, about 70% seen once.

This chain connects TRBV2 to TRBJ2-1; 12 nucleotides match TRBD2. Sequences were obtained from sorted CD4+, CD8+, or CD8+CD57+ T cells (not recorded which) from PBMCs. The origin of this receptor is a human donor with aplastic anemia. The CDR3 DNA follows: TGTGCCAGCAGTAACCTAGCGGGAGGGCCGCAGGCTGAGCAGTTCTTC. This sequence encodes CASSNLAGGPQAEQFF.